A single sample is the source of the 24 T cell receptor beta chains below, sequenced in a study of shared clonotypes between healthy human individuals. CD45RO-negative CD8 cells positively selected for CCR7 made up the naive population, which excluded terminally differentiated effector memory CD45RA+ cells. Sequencing used immunoSEQ multiplex PCR; TCRdb keeps in-frame clones, though not all of them. This sample has millions of clones, with 85% to 95% found just once. Sequencing was performed on naive CD8+ T cells sorted from blood. The receptors shown here come from a man between 18 and 35 years old in good health.

The chain uses TRBV12-5 and TRBJ2-2; 9 bases are a match to TRBD2. Germline assignment: CDR1 LGHNT and CDR2 FRNRAP. CDR3 length: 19 amino acids. Trimming took 5 bases from V and 2 from J; bases not matched to a gene: 15. CDR3 bases: TGTGCTAGTGGTCCCCGCTTCTCACTAGCGGGCCTCAACACCGGGGAGCTGTTTTTT. Translation gives CASGPRFSLAGLNTGELFF.

The V and J genes are TRBV7-9 and TRBJ2-5; 11 nucleotides agree with TRBD2. The V and J ends lost 1 base and 3 bases, in that order; junction bases with no gene match: 7. Germline V lookup: CDR1 SEHNR, CDR2 FQNEAQ (reference sequence). The CDR3 is 17 amino acids. For the CDR3, the DNA is TGTGCCAGCAGCTTAGGGCTAGCGGGGGGCGAAAAAGAGACCCAGTACTTC. It codes for CASSLGLAGGEKETQYF.

This chain uses TRBV9 with TRBJ1-1; D remains unclear. The CDR3 contains 17 residues. Germline CDR1 is SGDLS and CDR2 is YYNGEE. Trimming pared 0 bases from V and 0 bases from J, leaving 15 bases between. The CDR3 spells CASSVVGRTTLNTEAFF. The DNA of the CDR3 is TGTGCCAGCAGCGTAGTTGGCCGAACGACTTTGAACACTGAAGCTTTCTTT.

The CDR3 DNA is TGTGCCAGCAGCTTAGGGCTTCTGTGGGAGCAGTACTTC. Protein sequence: CASSLGLLWEQYF. The V call is TRBV11-1, the J call TRBJ2-7; D is ambiguous. The CDR3 is 13 residues long. V was shortened by 1 base and J by 7 bases, with 11 bases between the two germline ends. The germline V gene has CDR1 SGHAT and CDR2 FQDESV (reference sequence).

V gene TRBV4-1 combines with J gene TRBJ1-5; TRBD1 is a possible D gene (5 bases). The CDR3 sequence is 15 residues long. Per the germline V gene, CDR1 is MGHRA and CDR2 is YSYEKL. The V end was cut by 5 bases, the J end by 3 bases, with 14 bases between. CDR3 sequence reads: CASSVRLGPNQPQHF. CDR3 DNA sequence: TGCGCCAGCAGCGTTAGGTTGGGGCCCAATCAGCCCCAGCATTTT.

V and J are TRBV10-2 and TRBJ1-3; D is unresolved. Trimming left V 3 bases short and J 4 bases short, with 10 bases between. The CDR3 loop spans 14 amino acids. CDR1 and CDR2 from the germline V gene are WSHSY and SAAADI. CDR3 loop: CASSDAGFGNTIYF. The CDR3 DNA reads as TGCGCCAGCAGTGATGCGGGGTTCGGAAACACCATATATTTT.

The genes are TRBV5-8 and TRBJ2-7; 8 bases are shared with TRBD1. J gave up 2 bases and V 2 bases, and 6 bases lay outside the gene matches. There are 15 residues in the CDR3. CDR1 is SGHTS and CDR2 is YDEGEE in the germline V gene. The CDR3 DNA is TGTGCCAGCAGCTTCGGACCACAGGGGGCCTACGAGCAGTACTTC. It encodes CASSFGPQGAYEQYF.

This clone was recorded once. This chain uses TRBV11-2 with TRBJ2-2; no reliable D call. V lost 0 bases and J lost 6, with 8 bases in between. This CDR3 comprises 14 residues. In germline, CDR1 is SGHAT, CDR2 FQNNGV. The CDR3 region is CASSLDWGAGELFF. DNA for the CDR3: TGTGCCAGCAGCTTAGATTGGGGTGCCGGGGAGCTGTTTTTT.

The chain has TRBV5-5 and TRBJ1-1; no definite D call. V lost 1 base to trimming and J lost 2 bases, with 6 bases between them. The CDR3 has 13 amino acids. CDR1 SGHKS and CDR2 YYEKEE come from the germline V gene (reference sequence). The CDR3 DNA is TGTGCCAGCAGCTTGCCGTCCAACACTGAAGCTTTCTTT. This translates into CASSLPSNTEAFF.

This chain connects TRBV7-9 to TRBJ1-1; the D gene is possibly TRBD1 (5 bases). Germline V gives CDR1 SEHNR, CDR2 FQNEAQ (reference sequence). Trimming shortened V by 5 bases and J by 0 bases, and 16 bases separated the two germline ends. The CDR3 length is 16 residues. In nucleotides, the CDR3 is TGTGCCAGCAGCGAACCGGGACTACCTTTGAACACTGAAGCTTTCTTT. Its protein is CASSEPGLPLNTEAFF.

This clone was counted once. The rearrangement uses TRBV15 and TRBJ1-5, with D possibly matching TRBD1 (5 bases). This CDR3 has 14 residues. Germline V CDR1 and CDR2: LNHNV, YYDKDF (reference sequence). V was cut by 9 bases and J by 0 bases, with 12 bases left in between. CDR3 in amino acids: CATSREYSNQPQHF. CDR3 nucleotide sequence: TGTGCCACTTCCAGGGAATATAGCAATCAGCCCCAGCATTTT.

The chain joins TRBV7-2 to TRBJ2-7; 7 bases are a match to TRBD1. The CDR3 has 15 residues. The germline V gene encodes CDR1 SGHTA and CDR2 FQGNSA. V was pared by 1 base and J by 4 bases, with 7 bases of the junction left unmatched. CDR3 bases: TGTGCCAGCAGCTTAGGACAGGGACCCGGGTACGAGCAGTACTTC. Amino acids: CASSLGQGPGYEQYF.

In its sample, this clone was seen a few times. The rearrangement uses TRBV6-5 and TRBJ2-7; the match to TRBD2 covers 13 bases. The CDR3 is 15 residues long. Germline assignment: CDR1 MNHEY and CDR2 SVGAGI. V shed 4 bases and J 5 bases; nucleotides not matched to a gene: 5. The CDR3 DNA is TGTGCCAGCAGTTCCGGACTAGCGGGAGCCCACGAGCAGTACTTC. This codes for CASSSGLAGAHEQYF.

Worth noting for this clone: This CDR3 is also generated by other DNA sequences in the sample. The chain carries TRBV11-2 and TRBJ2-1; D is undetermined. V was trimmed by 1 base and J by 4 bases, leaving 5 bases between them. CDR3 length equals 13 residues. Germline V lookup: CDR1 SGHAT, CDR2 FQNNGV. In DNA, the CDR3 is TGTGCCAGCAGCTTAGGGCTGTACAATGAGCAGTTCTTC. Translated: CASSLGLYNEQFF.

The chain combines TRBV7-9 with TRBJ2-7, with a possible D match to TRBD2 (6 bases). Germline assignment: CDR1 SEHNR and CDR2 FQNEAQ (reference sequence). This CDR3 contains 13 residues. The V end lost 3 bases, the J end lost 5 bases, and 11 bases lay between the germline ends. For the CDR3, the DNA is TGTGCCAGCAGCTTTATGGCGGGAAACGAGCAGTACTTC. Residues: CASSFMAGNEQYF.

The chain is built from TRBV19 and TRBJ2-7; 8 bases match TRBD2. The CDR3 loop spans 13 amino acids. J was trimmed by 4 bases and V by 5 bases; bases with no gene match: 4. Germline V gives CDR1 LNHDA, CDR2 SQIVND (reference sequence). CDR3 protein: CASSPRLAYEQYF. CDR3 in DNA: TGTGCCAGTAGTCCCCGACTAGCGTACGAGCAGTACTTC. Full variable domain (rest looked up from reference TRBV19 and TRBJ2-7): DGGITQSPKYLFRKEGQNVTLSCEQNLNHDAMYWYRQDPGQGLRLIYYSQIVNDFQKGDIAEGYSVSREKKESFPLTVTSAQKNPTAFYLCASSPRLAYEQYFGPGTRLTVT.

This clone has only one observation. The chain links TRBV2 to TRBJ2-7, with TRBD1 as a possible D gene (6 bases). CDR3 length: 13 amino acids. The ends were cut back, 6 bases at V and 4 bases at J, with 13 bases in the middle. Germline values: CDR1 SNHLY, CDR2 FYNNEI. CDR3 nucleotides: TGTGCCAGCAGCTTGGACAGTGGATACGAGCAGTACTTC. Residues: CASSLDSGYEQYF.

DNA of the CDR3: TGTGCCACCCTCCACCAGGGGGTGCAAAACATTCAGTACTTC. It yields the protein CATLHQGVQNIQYF. The chain joins TRBV2 to TRBJ2-4, with TRBD1 matching 7 bases. V was pared by 10 bases and J by 5 bases, with 11 bases of the junction left unmatched. The CDR3 contains 14 residues. CDR1 and CDR2 (germline): SNHLY, FYNNEI.

The gene calls are TRBV27 and TRBJ2-7; D perhaps matches TRBD1 (5 bases). Germline V gene sequence: CDR1 MNHEY, CDR2 SMNVEV (reference sequence). This CDR3 comprises 14 residues. Trimming cost V 2 bases and J 4 bases, with 12 bases left between them. The CDR3 region is CASSLQGFQYEQYF. CDR3 sequence (DNA): TGTGCCAGCAGTTTACAGGGTTTTCAGTACGAGCAGTACTTC.

This chain joins TRBV4-1 and TRBJ1-4, with D possibly matching TRBD1 (5 bases). The CDR3 has 16 residues. Trimming took 7 bases from V and 1 from J, leaving 16 bases between them. CDR1 MGHRA and CDR2 YSYEKL come from the germline V gene. Here the CDR3 reads CASNSPGYGTNEKLFF. DNA of the CDR3: TGCGCCAGCAACTCACCAGGGTATGGAACTAATGAAAAACTGTTTTTT.

The chain couples TRBV1 to TRBJ2-7; TRBD2, the D gene given by the table, was not confirmed from the DNA. TRBV1 is termed a pseudogene. This CDR3 region has 17 residues. The CDR3 DNA sequence: TGCACCAGCAAAATAGCGGGAGAAAGGGAGAGCTCCTACGAGCAGTACTTC. Protein: CTSKIAGERESSYEQYF.

V gene TRBV2 combines with J gene TRBJ2-5; no clear D gene. The germline gives CDR1 SNHLY, CDR2 FYNNEI. This CDR3 spans 13 amino acids. Here the CDR3 DNA reads TGTGCGAGTCCTCAGGAGATCCAAGAGACCCAGTACTTC. Translation: CASPQEIQETQYF.

This chain joins TRBV5-6 and TRBJ2-7; D is ambiguous. This CDR3 region has 17 residues. Germline CDR1 and CDR2: SGHDT and YYEEEE. V was pared by 1 base and J by 6 bases, with 23 bases between. This chain's CDR3 is CASSLWSRTGPRGEQYF. CDR3 in DNA: TGTGCCAGCAGCTTGTGGTCCCGGACGGGTCCTAGAGGCGAGCAGTACTTC.

This chain uses TRBV5-1 with TRBJ2-5, with D uncertain. Trimming removed 0 bases from V and 4 bases from J, with 7 bases in between. CDR3 size: 13 residues. In germline, CDR1 is SGHRS, CDR2 YFSETQ. In DNA form, the CDR3 reads TGCGCCAGCAGCTTGGGGCAGCCAGAGACCCAGTACTTC. Encoded protein: CASSLGQPETQYF.